A single sample is the source of the 3 T cell receptor beta chains below, sequenced in a study of lymphopenia after photon versus proton radiotherapy. Clones were read by immunoSEQ multiplex PCR, and TCRdb kept only the in-frame ones, dropping some. Of roughly 63,000 clones listed, around 84% were seen once; the top ten hold roughly 2.1%. The starting material was peripheral blood, obtained from a patient treated with proton-based radiotherapy. The receptors originated from a man between 60 and 75 years old with pancreatic cancer.

DNA of the CDR3: TGCAGCGTTGGATCTGGTGCCGCGAACACCGGGGAGCTGTTTTTT. Encoded protein: CSVGSGAANTGELFF. The V and J genes are TRBV29-1 and TRBJ2-2; D call uncertain. The CDR3 has 15 amino acids. Germline values: CDR1 SQVTM, CDR2 ANQGSEA. V gave up 4 bases and J gave up 0 bases, with 12 bases separating them.

This clone was observed a handful of times. The V call is TRBV28, the J call TRBJ1-3, with D tentatively TRBD1 (6 bases). The ends were cut back, 6 bases at V and 2 bases at J, with 14 bases in the middle. Germline V gene data show CDR1 as MDHEN and CDR2 as SYDVKM. CDR3 length equals 15 residues. CDR3 protein: CASSEGGTPGNTIYF. Here the CDR3 DNA reads TGTGCCAGCAGCGAAGGCGGGACACCTGGAAACACCATATATTTT.

The rearrangement links TRBV30 to TRBJ2-3; the match to TRBD2 covers 7 bases. Germline CDR1 and CDR2: GTSNPN and SVGIG (reference sequence). The CDR3 is 14 residues long. The DNA for the CDR3 is TGTGCTAAGGGAGGGGATTCTAGCACAGATACGCAGTATTTT. It translates to CAKGGDSSTDTQYF.